The clone carrying this T cell receptor beta chain was seen a few times. The source of the sample is a study of identical twins. In germline, CDR1 is MNHEY, CDR2 SVGAGI. The ends were cut back, 1 base at V and 0 bases at J, with 7 bases in the middle. This CDR3 has 16 amino acids. TCRdb passed the 5' RACE reads through MiXCR, listing each CDR3 protein once. The sample records 500,000 to 700,000 distinct CDR3 sequences, 7.1% being singletons. The same sample was also studied in work on yellow fever vaccine responses in identical twins. As that study records: In identical twins, vaccine T cell responses appeared partly shared and partly individual.

The TCR originated in a woman aged 18-30 years in good health. This chain joins TRBV6-5 and TRBJ2-6; D remains unclear. The sample taken for sequencing was PBMCs. The DNA for the CDR3 is TGTGCCAGCAGTTACTTAGGGCCCTCTGGGGCCAACGTCCTGACTTTC. The encoded protein is CASSYLGPSGANVLTF.